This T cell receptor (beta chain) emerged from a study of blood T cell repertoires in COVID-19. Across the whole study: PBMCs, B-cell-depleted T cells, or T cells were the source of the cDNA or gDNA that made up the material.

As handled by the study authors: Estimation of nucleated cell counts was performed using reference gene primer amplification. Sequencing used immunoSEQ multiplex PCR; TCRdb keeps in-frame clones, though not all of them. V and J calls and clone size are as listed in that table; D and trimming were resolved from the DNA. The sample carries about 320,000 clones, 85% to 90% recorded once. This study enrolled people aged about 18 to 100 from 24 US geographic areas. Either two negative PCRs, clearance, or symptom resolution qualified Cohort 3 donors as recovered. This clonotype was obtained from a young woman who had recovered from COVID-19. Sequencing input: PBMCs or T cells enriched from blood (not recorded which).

The CDR3 loop is CASRAELTDTQYF. The CDR3 nucleotides read TGTGCCAGCAGAGCGGAGCTCACAGATACGCAGTATTTT. J is TRBJ2-3 and V is TRBV2, with D tentatively TRBD2 (5 bases). The CDR3 contains 13 residues. V was pared by 6 bases and J by 2 bases, with 9 bases between. From germline, CDR1 is SNHLY and CDR2 FYNNEI.